One sample yielded the 5 T cell receptor beta chains listed below, sequenced in a study of cytomegalovirus exposure and HLA in healthy donors. Both 60 Vbeta primers and 13 Jbeta primers went into the PCR. Clones were read by immunoSEQ multiplex PCR, and TCRdb kept only the in-frame ones, dropping some. The sample contains approximately 120,000 clones, 73% of which appear only once. Sequenced sample: PBMCs. The source is a man aged 60 to 69 in good health and CMV-seropositive.

The genes are TRBV2 and TRBJ2-3; TRBD2 might be the D (6 bases). The CDR3 has 15 amino acids. V was clipped by 11 bases and J by 2 bases, with 20 bases between them. Germline values: CDR1 SNHLY, CDR2 FYNNEI. The CDR3 spells CASRGSRGYTDTQYF. For the CDR3, the DNA is TGTGCCTCTAGAGGGTCGCGGGGATACACAGATACGCAGTATTTT.

The V gene is TRBV11-1, the J gene TRBJ2-3, with TRBD2 matching 9 bases. This CDR3 has 14 residues. CDR1 is SGHAT, CDR2 FQDESV, per germline (reference sequence). Germline trimming cut 5 bases from V and 7 bases from J; bases unmatched to any gene: 7. The CDR3 region has the DNA TGTGCCAGCAGCCTAGGGACTAGCTTAAATACGCAGTATTTT. As protein: CASSLGTSLNTQYF.

This clone appeared once. The rearrangement joins TRBV29-1 to TRBJ1-4, with a weak D call TRBD1 (6 bases). Trimming removed 0 bases from V and 8 bases from J, with 19 bases in between. Germline CDR1 and CDR2: SQVTM and ANQGSEA. This CDR3 region has 16 residues. The CDR3, as DNA: TGCAGCGTTGAAGATGCGGGGGCGTCCTCTGCCGAAAAACTGTTTTTT. It yields the protein CSVEDAGASSAEKLFF.

As for this clone: The germline gene is not matched at one end of the junction; a read error may be the cause. The chain joins TRBV6-5 to TRBJ1-2; D is possibly TRBD1 (5 bases). The CDR3 totals 15 residues. Germline V gene sequence: CDR1 MNHEY, CDR2 SVGAGI. CDR3 nucleotide sequence: TGTGCCAGCAGCCGACAGAAGGGCTGGTCCTATGGCTACCCCTTC. As protein: CASSRQKGWSYGYPF.

The rearrangement joins TRBV13 to TRBJ1-2; 7 bases align to TRBD1. The J segment lost 7 bases and the V segment lost 5 bases, leaving 10 bases of the junction unmatched. Looked up from germline, CDR1 is PRHDT and CDR2 is FYEKMQ (reference sequence). The CDR3 contains 14 residues. CDR3 bases: TGTGCCAGCAGCCCCAGACAGGGATGGAGTGGCTACACCTTC. As protein: CASSPRQGWSGYTF.